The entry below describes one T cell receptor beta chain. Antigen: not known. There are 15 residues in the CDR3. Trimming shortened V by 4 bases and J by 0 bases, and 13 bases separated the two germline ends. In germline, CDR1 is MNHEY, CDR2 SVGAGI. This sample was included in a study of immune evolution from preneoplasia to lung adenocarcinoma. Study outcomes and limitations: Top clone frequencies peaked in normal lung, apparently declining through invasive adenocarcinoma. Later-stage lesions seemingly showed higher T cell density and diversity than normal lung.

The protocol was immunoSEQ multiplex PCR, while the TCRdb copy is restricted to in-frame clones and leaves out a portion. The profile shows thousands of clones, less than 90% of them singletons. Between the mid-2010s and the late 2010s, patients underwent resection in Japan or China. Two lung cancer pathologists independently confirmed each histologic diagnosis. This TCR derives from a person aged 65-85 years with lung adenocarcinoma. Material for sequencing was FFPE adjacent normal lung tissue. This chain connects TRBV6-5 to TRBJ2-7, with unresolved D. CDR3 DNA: TGTGCCAGCAGTTTTCGAACAGTAAACTCCTACGAGCAGTACTTC. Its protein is CASSFRTVNSYEQYF.